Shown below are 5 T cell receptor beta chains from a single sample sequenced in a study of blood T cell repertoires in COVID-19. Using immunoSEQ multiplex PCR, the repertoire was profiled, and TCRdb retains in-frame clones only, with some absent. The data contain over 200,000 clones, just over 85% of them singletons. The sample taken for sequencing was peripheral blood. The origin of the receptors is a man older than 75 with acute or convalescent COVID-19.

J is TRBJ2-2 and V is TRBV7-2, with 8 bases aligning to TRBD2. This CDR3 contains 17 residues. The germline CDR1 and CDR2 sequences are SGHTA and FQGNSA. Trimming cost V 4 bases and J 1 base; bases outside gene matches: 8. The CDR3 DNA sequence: TGTGCCAGCAGCTCCATACCGCGGGAGGTGAACACCGGGGAGCTGTTTTTT. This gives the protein CASSSIPREVNTGELFF.

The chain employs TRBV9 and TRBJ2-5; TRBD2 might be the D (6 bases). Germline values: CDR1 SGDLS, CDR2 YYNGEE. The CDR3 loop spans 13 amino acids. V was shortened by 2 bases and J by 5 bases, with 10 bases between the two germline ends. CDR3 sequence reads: CASSVGLWETQYF. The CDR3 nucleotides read TGTGCCAGCAGCGTGGGACTTTGGGAGACCCAGTACTTC.

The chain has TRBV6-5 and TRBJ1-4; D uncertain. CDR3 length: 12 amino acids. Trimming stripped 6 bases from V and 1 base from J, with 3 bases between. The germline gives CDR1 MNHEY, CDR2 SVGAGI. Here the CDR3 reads CASRRTNEKLFF. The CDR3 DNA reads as TGTGCCAGCAGGAGAACTAATGAAAAACTGTTTTTT.

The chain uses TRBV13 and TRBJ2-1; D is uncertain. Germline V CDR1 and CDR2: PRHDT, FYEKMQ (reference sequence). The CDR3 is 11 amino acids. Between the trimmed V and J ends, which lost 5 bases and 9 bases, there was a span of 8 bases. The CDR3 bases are TGTGCCAGCAGCCAACGGAGTGAGCAGTTCTTC. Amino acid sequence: CASSQRSEQFF.

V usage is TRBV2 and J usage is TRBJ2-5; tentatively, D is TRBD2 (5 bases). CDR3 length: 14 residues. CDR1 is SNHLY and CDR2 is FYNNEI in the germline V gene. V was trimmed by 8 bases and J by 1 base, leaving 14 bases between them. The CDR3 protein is CASGQRAGQETQYF. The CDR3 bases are TGTGCCAGCGGGCAACGGGCGGGCCAAGAGACCCAGTACTTC. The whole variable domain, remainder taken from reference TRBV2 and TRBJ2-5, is EPEVTQTPSHQVTQMGQEVILRCVPISNHLYFYWYRQILGQKVEFLVSFYNNEISEKSEIFDDQFSVERPDGSNFTLKIRSTKLEDSAMYFCASGQRAGQETQYFGPGTRLLVL.